One sample yielded the 15 T cell receptor beta chains listed below, sequenced in a study of OX40 agonist ivuxolimab in advanced cancers. Sequencing was performed with immunoSEQ multiplex PCR; in TCRdb, only in-frame clones are kept and a portion is missing. The table lists tens of thousands of clones, more than 70% of them singletons. This sample comprised CD4+ or CD8+ T cells sorted from blood, obtained in a trial of the OX40 agonist ivuxolimab. These receptors were taken from an adult with an advanced solid tumor such as melanoma, head and neck, liver or kidney cancer.

The gene calls are TRBV10-2 and TRBJ2-1; D possibly corresponds to TRBD2 (5 bases). Trimming took 0 bases from V and 12 from J, leaving 12 bases between them. CDR1 is WSHSY, CDR2 SAAADI, per germline. CDR3 size: 13 residues. The chain's CDR3 is CASSESGPRGQFF. The CDR3 coding sequence is TGCGCCAGCAGTGAGTCAGGGCCCCGGGGGCAGTTCTTC.

The V gene is TRBV5-6, the J gene TRBJ2-5; perhaps TRBD1 as D (6 bases). The V end lost 3 bases, the J end lost 2 bases, and 17 bases lay between the germline ends. The CDR3 totals 16 residues. Germline assignment: CDR1 SGHDT and CDR2 YYEEEE. CDR3 sequence: CASSSRTEGYQETQYF. In DNA, the CDR3 is TGTGCCAGCAGCTCCAGGACAGAAGGATATCAAGAGACCCAGTACTTC.

This clone was seen only once. The chain employs TRBV6-5 and TRBJ2-2; 9 nucleotides align to TRBD2. The V segment lost 2 bases and the J segment 11 bases; nucleotides outside the gene matches: 12. Looked up from germline, CDR1 is MNHEY and CDR2 is SVGAGI. The CDR3 contains 16 residues. CDR3 DNA: TGTGCCAGCAGTTACCTATTAGCGGGGGTAGGGGGCGAGCTGTTTTTT. It translates to CASSYLLAGVGGELFF.

This clone was detected only once. V usage is TRBV13 and J usage is TRBJ2-3; possibly TRBD1 for D (7 bases). CDR3 size: 18 residues. The germline CDR1 and CDR2 sequences are PRHDT and FYEKMQ (reference sequence). V gave up 3 bases and J gave up 4 bases, with 23 bases separating them. CDR3 residues: CASSFSRDITDRADTQYF. The CDR3, as DNA: TGTGCCAGCAGCTTCTCGCGGGACATAACTGACAGGGCAGATACGCAGTATTTT.

This chain uses TRBV27 with TRBJ2-3, with D uncertain. This CDR3 contains 16 residues. V was shortened by 1 base and J by 0 bases, with 11 bases between the two germline ends. Germline CDR1 reads MNHEY; CDR2 reads SMNVEV (reference sequence). The CDR3: CASSLWAKTSTDTQYF. CDR3 coding DNA: TGTGCCAGCAGTTTATGGGCGAAAACTAGCACAGATACGCAGTATTTT.

The chain recombines TRBV6-5 with TRBJ2-7; 7 nucleotides match TRBD1. The V gene's germline CDR1 is MNHEY and CDR2 SVGAGI. V trimming: 4 bases; J trimming: 11 bases; junction bases outside the gene matches: 5. This CDR3 contains 11 residues. The CDR3 sequence: CASSFTGAEYF. CDR3 nucleotides: TGTGCCAGCAGTTTCACAGGGGCAGAGTACTTC.

Worth noting for this clone: Other DNA sequences in the same sample also yield this CDR3. J is TRBJ1-1 and V is TRBV7-2, with D possibly matching TRBD1 (6 bases). Germline lookup yields CDR1 SGHTA and CDR2 FQGNSA. The length of the CDR3 is 16 residues. The V gene lost 2 bases and the J gene lost 1 base, with 14 bases spanning the gap. CDR3 DNA sequence: TGTGCCAGCAGCTTATATGGGGGGCCAACGAACACTGAAGCTTTCTTT. Translated, it gives CASSLYGGPTNTEAFF.

The chain has TRBV7-9 and TRBJ2-5; TRBD2 matches at 8 bases. V was pared by 3 bases and J by 2 bases, with 5 bases of the junction left unmatched. There are 15 residues in the CDR3. Germline V gives CDR1 SEHNR, CDR2 FQNEAQ (reference sequence). The CDR3 reads CASSLVASGQETQYF. Here the CDR3 DNA reads TGTGCCAGCAGCTTGGTCGCTAGCGGGCAAGAGACCCAGTACTTC.

The chain employs TRBV7-9 and TRBJ2-7; unclear D gene. Trimming stripped 5 bases from V and 2 bases from J, with 13 bases between. This CDR3 has 14 residues. Germline V gene sequence: CDR1 SEHNR, CDR2 FQNEAQ (reference sequence). CDR3 nucleotide sequence: TGTGCCAGCAGCCCCGTTGTTCCGCCCTACGAGCAGTACTTC. This translates into CASSPVVPPYEQYF.

The V call is TRBV6-6, the J call TRBJ2-7; tentatively, D is TRBD1 or TRBD2 (5 bases each). Germline-derived CDR1 and CDR2 are MNHNY and SVGAGI (reference sequence). Deletions cut 0 bases from V and 2 bases from J, with 8 bases between. The CDR3 covers 14 residues. The CDR3 nucleotides are TGTGCCAGCAGTTACTCTGAGGGGACCTACGAGCAGTACTTC. Amino acid sequence: CASSYSEGTYEQYF.

J is TRBJ2-4 and V is TRBV11-3; TRBD1 might be the D (5 bases). CDR1 is SGHNT, CDR2 YENEEA, per germline. CDR3 length: 15 residues. Trimming pared 2 bases from V and 4 bases from J, leaving 12 bases between. The CDR3, as DNA: TGTGCCAGCAGCTTAAGGGCAGGGCCGAAAAACATTCAGTACTTC. Protein: CASSLRAGPKNIQYF.

This clone turned up a few times. The genes are TRBV4-2 and TRBJ2-1, with 9 nucleotides matching TRBD2. CDR1 and CDR2 (germline): LGHNA, YNFKEQ. Trimming took 0 bases from V and 4 from J; bases not matched to a gene: 7. The CDR3 runs 17 residues. The CDR3 protein is CASSQDGAAGGYNEQFF. The CDR3 bases are TGTGCCAGCAGCCAAGATGGGGCAGCGGGGGGATACAATGAGCAGTTCTTC.

The CDR3 bases are TGTGCCAGCAGTCCCGGGCCCGGGACTCCGGAGAATGAGCAGTTCTTC. Translating it yields CASSPGPGTPENEQFF. The chain is built from TRBV27 and TRBJ2-1, with a possible D match to TRBD2 (6 bases). Per germline, CDR1 MNHEY and CDR2 SMNVEV (reference sequence). The length of the CDR3 is 16 residues. V dropped 5 bases and J dropped 7 bases, with 21 bases sitting between them.

V gene TRBV19 combines with J gene TRBJ1-1, with a tentative D call TRBD1 (6 bases). With 3 bases removed from V and 5 bases from J, the gap between germline ends came to 10 bases. The CDR3 is 13 residues long. The germline V gene has CDR1 LNHDA and CDR2 SQIVND (reference sequence). The CDR3 region has the DNA TGTGCCAGTAGTATGGGGGGCAGGACTGAAGCTTTCTTT. This sequence encodes CASSMGGRTEAFF. Full variable domain (outside the CDR3, taken from reference TRBV19 and TRBJ1-1): DGGITQSPKYLFRKEGQNVTLSCEQNLNHDAMYWYRQDPGQGLRLIYYSQIVNDFQKGDIAEGYSVSREKKESFPLTVTSAQKNPTAFYLCASSMGGRTEAFFGQGTRLTVV.

V is TRBV11-2 and J is TRBJ2-7; 9 bases are shared with TRBD1. The CDR3 runs to 17 residues. Germline V CDR1 and CDR2: SGHAT, FQNNGV. V dropped 3 bases and J dropped 6; count of bases not matched to a gene: 15. The CDR3 DNA sequence: TGTGCCAGCAGCTTCGTACAGGGGGCGCTTGCTGGGGGCGAGCAGTACTTC. Its translation: CASSFVQGALAGGEQYF.